The 18 T cell receptor beta chains below come from one sample, sequenced in a study of T cell responses to AZD1222 COVID-19 vaccine. The protocol was immunoSEQ multiplex PCR, while the TCRdb copy is restricted to in-frame clones and leaves out a portion. The table records 90,000 to 140,000 clones, approximately 87% of them present only once. The specimen comprised peripheral blood, sampled on day 0 of AZD1222 vaccination. These receptors came from an adult in good health.

The V gene is TRBV24-1, the J gene TRBJ1-3, with D possibly TRBD1 on 5 matching bases. CDR1 and CDR2 (germline): KGHDR, SFDVKD. CDR3 length equals 14 residues. V gave up 4 bases and J gave up 4 bases, with 10 bases separating them. The CDR3 reads CATSDRRGGNTIYF. As DNA, the CDR3 is TGTGCCACCAGTGACCGACGGGGGGGAAACACCATATATTTT.

The chain links TRBV3-1 (or the pseudogene TRBV3-2) to TRBJ2-3; TRBD1 agrees at 8 bases. J lost 4 bases, V lost 4 bases, and 4 bases had no gene match. The CDR3 has 14 amino acids. Germline V gene data show CDR1 as LGHDT and CDR2 as YNNKEL (reference sequence). For the CDR3, the DNA is TGTGCCAGCAGCCCCTCAGGGGGCCCAGATACGCAGTATTTT. This gives the protein CASSPSGGPDTQYF.

This chain connects TRBV18 to TRBJ2-1, with D perhaps TRBD1 or TRBD2 (5 bases each). The CDR3 is made up of 12 amino acids. Per germline, CDR1 KGHSH and CDR2 LQKENI. The V end was cut by 5 bases, the J end by 12 bases, with 14 bases between. CDR3 DNA: TGTGCCAGCTCATGGGACGGATTCGGGCAGTTCTTC. This encodes CASSWDGFGQFF.

The V call is TRBV11-3, the J call TRBJ2-5; 8 bases are shared with TRBD2. J gave up 5 bases and V 4 bases, and 9 bases lay outside the gene matches. CDR1 and CDR2 (germline): SGHNT, YENEEA. CDR3 length: 15 amino acids. This chain's CDR3 is CASSSGRGGLETQYF. Here the CDR3 DNA reads TGTGCCAGCAGCTCTGGTCGGGGGGGATTGGAGACCCAGTACTTC.

The gene calls are TRBV6-5 and TRBJ2-7; D possibly matches TRBD1 or TRBD2 (6 bases each). The ends were cut back, 0 bases at V and 2 bases at J, with 11 bases in the middle. The germline gives CDR1 MNHEY, CDR2 SVGAGI. This CDR3 is built from 15 residues. CDR3 amino acids: CASSYSGGPTYEQYF. CDR3 nucleotides: TGTGCCAGCAGTTACTCGGGGGGCCCGACCTACGAGCAGTACTTC.

V usage is TRBV11-2 and J usage is TRBJ1-2; D not certain. Germline V gene lookup returns CDR1 SGHAT and CDR2 FQNNGV. The germline V and J ends were trimmed by 0 bases and 9 bases, with 11 bases remaining between them. There are 13 residues in the CDR3. The CDR3 bases are TGTGCCAGCAGCTTAGAGGCAGGTTCGAGCTACACCTTC. Translated: CASSLEAGSSYTF.

The gene calls are TRBV11-3 and TRBJ2-1; 13 nucleotides line up with TRBD2. V was pared by 4 bases and J by 8 bases, with 8 bases of the junction left unmatched. The CDR3 runs to 16 residues. Germline V CDR1 and CDR2: SGHNT, YENEEA. CDR3 region: CASSSRTSGGRDEQFF. CDR3 nucleotides: TGTGCCAGCAGCTCCAGGACTAGCGGGGGTCGCGATGAGCAGTTCTTC.

J is TRBJ1-1 and V is TRBV6-2 or TRBV6-3, with 9 bases lining up with TRBD1. Looked up from germline, CDR1 is MNHEY and CDR2 is SVGEGT. The trim removed 4 bases at V and 5 bases at J, leaving 5 bases unmatched. The CDR3 spans 14 residues. The chain's CDR3 is CASSFGQGRTEAFF. DNA for the CDR3: TGTGCCAGCAGTTTCGGACAGGGGAGGACTGAAGCTTTCTTT.

This chain links TRBV4-2 with TRBJ2-1; 8 bases are a match to TRBD2. The CDR3 has 14 amino acids. Trimming cost V 3 bases and J 5 bases; bases outside gene matches: 3. Germline V CDR1 and CDR2: LGHNA, YNFKEQ. The CDR3 nucleotides are TGTGCCAGCAGCCAGCGGGGGGTCGACAATGAGCAGTTCTTC. Its translation is CASSQRGVDNEQFF.

The genes are TRBV18 and TRBJ1-5; no firm D call. CDR1 KGHSH and CDR2 LQKENI come from the germline V gene. V gave up 1 base and J gave up 7 bases, with 14 bases separating them. The CDR3 loop spans 15 amino acids. The CDR3 here is CASSPQEVMDQPQHF. In DNA, the CDR3 is TGTGCCAGCTCACCACAGGAAGTGATGGACCAGCCCCAGCATTTT.

The V gene is TRBV15, the J gene TRBJ2-1; D remains ambiguous. The CDR3 extends over 14 amino acids. Germline loops: CDR1 LNHNV, CDR2 YYDKDF (reference sequence). V shed 3 bases and J shed 0 bases, with 6 bases lying between them. The CDR3 nucleotides read TGTGCCACCAGCAGCGAGAGCTCCTACAATGAGCAGTTCTTC. Translated: CATSSESSYNEQFF.

In this sample, this clone turned up once. The V gene is TRBV5-5, the J gene TRBJ1-4; 8 bases are shared with TRBD1. The J segment lost 3 bases and the V segment lost 3 bases, leaving 1 base of the junction unmatched. This CDR3 comprises 14 residues. Germline CDR1 and CDR2: SGHKS and YYEKEE (reference sequence). The CDR3 bases are TGTGCCAGCAGCTGGGACAGGTCTAATGAAAAACTGTTTTTT. It codes for CASSWDRSNEKLFF.

The genes are TRBV27 and TRBJ2-4; unclear D gene. V shed 3 bases and J shed 4 bases, with 7 bases lying between them. CDR1 MNHEY and CDR2 SMNVEV come from the germline V gene (reference sequence). The CDR3 contains 13 residues. The CDR3 DNA reads TGTGCCAGCAGTTTGACACGAAAAAACATTCAGTACTTC. This translates into CASSLTRKNIQYF.

V is TRBV7-8 and J is TRBJ1-4, with 7 bases fitting TRBD1. Germline lookup yields CDR1 SGHVS and CDR2 FQNEAQ. With V trimmed by 0 bases and J by 5 bases, 9 bases remained unmatched. This CDR3 comprises 17 residues. The CDR3 is CASSLARVGQANEKLFF. The CDR3 coding sequence is TGTGCCAGCAGCTTAGCTCGTGTCGGACAGGCAAATGAAAAACTGTTTTTT.

The CDR3 region has the DNA TGTGCCAGCACACAGACAGGGGGATCGGGAAACACCATATATTTT. It encodes CASTQTGGSGNTIYF. The chain links TRBV11-2 to TRBJ1-3; 9 bases line up with TRBD1. The CDR3 covers 15 residues. Germline CDR1 SGHAT, CDR2 FQNNGV. V lost 7 bases, J lost 4 bases, and 8 bases stayed unmatched.

This sequence joins TRBV12-3 or TRBV12-4 and TRBJ1-2; TRBD1 aligns across 9 bases. This CDR3 has 12 residues. V trimming: 7 bases; J trimming: 8 bases; junction bases outside the gene matches: 5. The CDR3 loop is CASNRQGEGYTF. DNA for the CDR3: TGTGCCAGCAACAGACAGGGGGAAGGCTACACCTTC.

J is TRBJ1-4 and V is TRBV28; D possibly corresponds to TRBD1 (5 bases). The germline V gene has CDR1 MDHEN and CDR2 SYDVKM. The CDR3 consists of 14 residues. V dropped 3 bases and J dropped 2 bases, with 7 bases sitting between them. The CDR3 spells CASSFGGTNEKLFF. The DNA of the CDR3 is TGTGCCAGCAGTTTTGGGGGGACTAATGAAAAACTGTTTTTT.

The gene calls are TRBV2 and TRBJ1-2; TRBD1 agrees at 8 bases. Germline V gene lookup returns CDR1 SNHLY and CDR2 FYNNEI. Unmatched junction bases numbered 5, after V lost 6 bases and J lost 8 bases. This CDR3 comprises 12 residues. CDR3 amino acids: CASSYDRGGYTF. DNA of the CDR3: TGTGCCAGCAGCTACGACAGGGGAGGCTACACCTTC.